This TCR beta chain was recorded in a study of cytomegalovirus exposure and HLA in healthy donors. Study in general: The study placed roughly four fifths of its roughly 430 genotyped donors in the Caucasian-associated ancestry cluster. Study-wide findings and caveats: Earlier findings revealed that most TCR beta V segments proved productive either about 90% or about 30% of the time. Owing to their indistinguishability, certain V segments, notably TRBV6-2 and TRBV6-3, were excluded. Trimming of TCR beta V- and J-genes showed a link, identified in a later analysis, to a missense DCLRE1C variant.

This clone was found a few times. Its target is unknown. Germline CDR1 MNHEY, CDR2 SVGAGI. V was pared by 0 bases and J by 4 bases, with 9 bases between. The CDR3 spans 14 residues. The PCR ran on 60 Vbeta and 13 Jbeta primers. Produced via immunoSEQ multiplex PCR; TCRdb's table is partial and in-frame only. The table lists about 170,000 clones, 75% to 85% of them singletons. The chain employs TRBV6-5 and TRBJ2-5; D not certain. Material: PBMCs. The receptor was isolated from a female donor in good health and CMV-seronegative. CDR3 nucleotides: TGTGCCAGCAGTTACTCGAGGCCCCCAGAGACCCAGTACTTC. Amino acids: CASSYSRPPETQYF.